The text below deals with one T cell receptor beta chain. The junction had 10 bases not matched to a gene; V was cut back by 4 bases and J by 2 bases. Germline CDR1 and CDR2: MNHEY and SMNVEV (reference sequence). This CDR3 comprises 16 residues. The sample is drawn from a study of blood T cell repertoires in COVID-19. Original handling: Nucleated cell counts were estimated from reference gene primer amplification. The data were produced by immunoSEQ multiplex PCR, yet TCRdb's version contains in-frame clones alone and is incomplete. V, J and clone size are taken as reported in that table, and D and trimming were inferred from the DNA itself. The profile shows 200,000 or so clones, roughly nine tenths of them singletons.

This chain uses TRBV27 with TRBJ2-7; 8 nucleotides line up with TRBD2. The receptor's source is a man aged 60 to 75 with COVID-19, enrolled during active disease. Material for sequencing was peripheral blood. The CDR3 loop reads CASSSGGAGATYEQYF. As DNA, the CDR3 is TGTGCCAGCAGTTCGGGGGGGGCGGGGGCCACCTACGAGCAGTACTTC.